This TCR beta chain was sequenced in a study of regulatory T cells in long-lasting Graves disease. Time point in this sample: newly diagnosed GD, antithyroid drugs for less than 3 months. Researchers made the TCR library from RNA that was extracted from PBMCs. Researchers made TCR beta libraries by using iRepertoire HTBI primers and running Arm-PCR on CDR3 regions. TCRdb analysed the multiplex PCR reads with MiXCR anew, one entry per CDR3 protein. The repertoire holds fewer than 500,000 distinct CDR3 sequences, under 20% seen once, with 12% in the top ten. This clonotype appeared many times. This CDR3 is 15 amino acids long. Germline V CDR1 and CDR2: LGHDT, YNNKEL (reference sequence). V gave up 4 bases and J gave up 4 bases; unmatched junction bases: 7. These sequences were also reported in another study, on T cells in Graves' hyperthyroidism and ophthalmopathy. In that study: HTBI primers were used for first-round RT-PCR of the TCR CDR3. Most thyroid clonotypes expanded above 0.001 appeared in blood too.

The sequence was obtained from a man aged 40-49 years with Graves disease. The sequencing used peripheral blood mononuclear cells (PBMCs), collected at new diagnosis, from a patient treated with antithyroid drugs. This chain connects TRBV3-1 to TRBJ1-2; 9 bases agree with TRBD1. The CDR3 DNA reads as TGTGCCAGCAGCCCGCGACAGGGGGTTCGCTATGGCTACACCTTC. Translated, it gives CASSPRQGVRYGYTF.